One and the same sample provided the 13 T cell receptor beta chains below, sequenced in a study of long-term antiretroviral therapy in people with HIV (dated by TCRdb to 2022 to 2024). Sequencing of the TRB variable region was done with the immunoSEQ hsTCRB v3.0 assay at survey level resolution. The clones in this table, taken by TCRdb from immuneACCESS, are in-frame only. Not every clone is retained; where verified, under half of the shortfall comes from an unresolved V gene, and the cause of the rest is unknown. This sample gives about 26,000 clones in total; roughly 84% of them show up just once. The top ten clonotypes cover roughly 9% of the sample. The sequenced sample was unsorted PBMCs, obtained about 5 years after starting antiretroviral therapy. The receptor set was obtained from a man aged 35 to 55 with HIV.

V gene TRBV28 combines with J gene TRBJ2-1, with 7 bases lining up with TRBD2. V shed 10 bases and J 4 bases; nucleotides not matched to a gene: 7. The CDR3 has 13 residues. From germline, CDR1 is MDHEN and CDR2 SYDVKM. The CDR3 loop reads CATNAGVYNEQFF. The CDR3 region has the DNA TGTGCCACAAACGCGGGGGTATACAATGAGCAGTTCTTC.

The V and J genes are TRBV7-6 and TRBJ1-6; D is uncertain. The germline V gene encodes CDR1 SGHVS and CDR2 FNYEAQ. V was trimmed by 0 bases and J by 1 base, leaving 7 bases between them. The CDR3 runs to 16 residues. The CDR3 is CASSLAVKSYNSPLHF. CDR3 DNA sequence: TGTGCCAGCAGCTTAGCCGTGAAATCCTATAATTCACCCCTCCACTTT.

The chain is built from TRBV5-6 and TRBJ2-1; no clear D. Germline V gene sequence: CDR1 SGHDT, CDR2 YYEEEE. This CDR3 has 16 residues. Trimming removed 0 bases from V and 9 bases from J, with 19 bases in between. CDR3 in DNA: TGTGCCAGCAGCTTGGAGGGAAGCCGCATTCTGGGTGAGCAGTTCTTC. Translating gives CASSLEGSRILGEQFF.

This sequence joins TRBV5-1 and TRBJ2-3, with D maybe TRBD2 (7 bases). Germline V CDR1 and CDR2: SGHRS, YFSETQ. The CDR3 runs to 15 residues. Trimming took off 7 bases at V and 1 base at J, with 16 bases between the two ends. CDR3 amino acids: CASGRGEPRTDTQYF. The CDR3 bases are TGCGCCAGCGGGAGGGGGGAACCCCGCACAGATACGCAGTATTTT. The entire variable domain, with the rest obtained from reference TRBV5-1 and TRBJ2-3, is as follows: KAGVTQTPRYLIKTRGQQVTLSCSPISGHRSVSWYQQTPGQGLQFLFEYFSETQRNKGNFPGRFSGRQFSNSRSEMNVSTLELGDSALYLCASGRGEPRTDTQYFGPGTRLTVL.

The rearrangement links TRBV28 to TRBJ1-5; TRBD1 matches 8 bases. The CDR3 length is 18 residues. Germline V gives CDR1 MDHEN, CDR2 SYDVKM. Trimming removed 4 bases from V and 1 base from J; junction bases left unmatched: 12. CDR3 DNA: TGTGCCAGCAGTTCGCACTCGACAGGGGTTAGGAGCAATCAGCCCCAGCATTTT. Translating it yields CASSSHSTGVRSNQPQHF.

The J gene is TRBJ2-5, the V gene TRBV7-9; D uncertain. From germline, CDR1 is SEHNR and CDR2 FQNEAQ (reference sequence). Trimming left V 5 bases short and J 2 bases short, with 12 bases between. The CDR3 has 14 residues. In nucleotides, the CDR3 is TGTGCCAGCAGCCAAGATGTGAGACAAGAGACCCAGTACTTC. It yields the protein CASSQDVRQETQYF.

The chain recombines TRBV10-3 with TRBJ2-5; 7 nucleotides agree with TRBD1. This CDR3 region has 14 residues. Unmatched junction bases numbered 5, after V lost 6 bases and J lost 1 base. CDR1 and CDR2 from the germline V gene are ENHRY and SYGVKD. CDR3 sequence reads: CAISVGTAQETQYF. In DNA form, the CDR3 reads TGTGCCATCAGCGTAGGGACAGCCCAAGAGACCCAGTACTTC.

The rearrangement uses TRBV19 and TRBJ2-1, with D maybe TRBD2 (6 bases). V lost 7 bases, J lost 0 bases, and 16 bases lay in between. The CDR3 sequence is 16 residues long. Germline V gives CDR1 LNHDA, CDR2 SQIVND (reference sequence). CDR3 sequence (DNA): TGTGCCAGTAAGATGGGGGGTTCCCTCTCCTACAATGAGCAGTTCTTC. Translated: CASKMGGSLSYNEQFF.

This chain joins TRBV28 and TRBJ2-7; D is uncertain. Germline V gene lookup returns CDR1 MDHEN and CDR2 SYDVKM. The V gene lost 10 bases and the J gene lost 5 bases, with 12 bases spanning the gap. The CDR3 spans 11 residues. The CDR3 is CATSRVHEQYF. As DNA, the CDR3 is TGTGCCACCTCTAGGGTCCACGAGCAGTACTTC.

V is TRBV5-1 and J is TRBJ2-3, with D perhaps matching TRBD2 (6 bases). The CDR3 extends over 15 amino acids. Germline-derived CDR1 and CDR2 are SGHRS and YFSETQ. The V end was cut by 4 bases, the J end by 6 bases, with 18 bases between. The CDR3 loop reads CASSQFDRDSDTQYF. CDR3 DNA sequence: TGCGCCAGCAGCCAATTTGACCGGGACTCTGATACGCAGTATTTT.

The V and J genes are TRBV27 and TRBJ2-7; no clear D gene. Germline CDR1 MNHEY, CDR2 SMNVEV (reference sequence). V was pared by 4 bases and J by 6 bases, with 7 bases between. The CDR3 is made up of 11 amino acids. The CDR3 nucleotides are TGTGCCAGCAGTTCTATCGGCGAGCAGTACTTC. This translates into CASSSIGEQYF.

This chain connects TRBV7-9 to TRBJ1-4, with D possibly matching TRBD1 (5 bases). The germline V and J ends were trimmed by 5 bases and 5 bases, with 9 bases remaining between them. Per the germline V gene, CDR1 is SEHNR and CDR2 is FQNEAQ (reference sequence). The CDR3 spans 13 residues. The CDR3 reads CASSRDPNEKLFF. The CDR3 region has the DNA TGTGCCAGCAGCCGGGACCCAAATGAAAAACTGTTTTTT.

The V call is TRBV7-3, the J call TRBJ2-7; the match to TRBD1 covers 7 bases. The germline gives CDR1 SGHTA, CDR2 FQGTGA. V shed 6 bases and J 2 bases; nucleotides not matched to a gene: 10. There are 15 residues in the CDR3. The CDR3 reads CASRLGSGTAYEQYF. The CDR3 DNA is TGTGCCAGCAGGTTGGGATCTGGGACAGCCTACGAGCAGTACTTC.